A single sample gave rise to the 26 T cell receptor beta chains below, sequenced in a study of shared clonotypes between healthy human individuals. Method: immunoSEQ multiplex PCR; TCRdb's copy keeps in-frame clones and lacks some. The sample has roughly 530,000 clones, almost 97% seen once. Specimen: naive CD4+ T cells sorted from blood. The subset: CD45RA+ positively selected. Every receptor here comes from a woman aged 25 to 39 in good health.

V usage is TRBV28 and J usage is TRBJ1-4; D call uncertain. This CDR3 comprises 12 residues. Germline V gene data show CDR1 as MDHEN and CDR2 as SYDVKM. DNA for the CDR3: TGTGGGGTTTTCGGAACTAATGAAAAACTGTTTTTT. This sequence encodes CGVFGTNEKLFF.

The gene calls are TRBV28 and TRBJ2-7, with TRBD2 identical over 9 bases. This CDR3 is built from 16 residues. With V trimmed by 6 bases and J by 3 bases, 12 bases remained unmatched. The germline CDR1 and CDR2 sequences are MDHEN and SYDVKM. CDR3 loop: CASSILAGVGHYEQYF. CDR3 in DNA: TGTGCCAGCAGCATCTTAGCGGGAGTAGGGCACTACGAGCAGTACTTC.

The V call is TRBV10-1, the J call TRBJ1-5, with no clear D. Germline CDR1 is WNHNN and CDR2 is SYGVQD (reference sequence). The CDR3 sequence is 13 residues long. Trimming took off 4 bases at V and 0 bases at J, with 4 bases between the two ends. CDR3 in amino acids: CASSAHSNQPQHF. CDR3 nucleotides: TGCGCCAGCAGTGCCCATAGCAATCAGCCCCAGCATTTT.

The CDR3 region has the DNA TGTGCCAGCAGTGTAGGCGGGACTTCAAGGTATGAGCAGTTCTTC. The encoded protein is CASSVGGTSRYEQFF. V and J are TRBV2 and TRBJ2-1; the D gene is possibly TRBD2 (6 bases). This CDR3 is 15 amino acids long. Germline V gene sequence: CDR1 SNHLY, CDR2 FYNNEI. V gave up 4 bases and J gave up 8 bases, with 18 bases separating them.

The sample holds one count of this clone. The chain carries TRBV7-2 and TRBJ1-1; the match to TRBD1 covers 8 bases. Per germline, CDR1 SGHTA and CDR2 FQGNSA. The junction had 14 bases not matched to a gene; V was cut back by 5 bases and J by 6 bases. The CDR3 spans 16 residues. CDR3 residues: CASSPPGLQGVSEAFF. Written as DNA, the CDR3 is TGTGCCAGCAGCCCACCCGGCTTACAGGGGGTCTCTGAAGCTTTCTTT.

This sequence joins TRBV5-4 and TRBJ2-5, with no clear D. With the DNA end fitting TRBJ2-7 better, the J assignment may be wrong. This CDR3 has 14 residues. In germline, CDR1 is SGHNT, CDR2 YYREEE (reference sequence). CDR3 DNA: TGTGCCAGCAGCTTGGTTGGGGTAACGGACGAGCAGTACTTC. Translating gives CASSLVGVTDEQYF.

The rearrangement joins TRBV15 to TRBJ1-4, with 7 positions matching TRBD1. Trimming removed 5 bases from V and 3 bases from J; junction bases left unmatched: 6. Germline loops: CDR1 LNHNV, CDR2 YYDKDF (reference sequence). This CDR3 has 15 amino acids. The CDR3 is CATSEQGRSNEKLFF. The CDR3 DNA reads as TGTGCCACCAGCGAACAGGGGCGATCTAATGAAAAACTGTTTTTT.

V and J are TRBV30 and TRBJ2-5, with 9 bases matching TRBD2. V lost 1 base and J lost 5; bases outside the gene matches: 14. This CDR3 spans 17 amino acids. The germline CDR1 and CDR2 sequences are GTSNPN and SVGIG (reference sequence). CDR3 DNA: TGTGCCTGGAGTGAGGGCGCCAGCGGGGGGATTAGGGAGACCCAGTACTTC. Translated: CAWSEGASGGIRETQYF.

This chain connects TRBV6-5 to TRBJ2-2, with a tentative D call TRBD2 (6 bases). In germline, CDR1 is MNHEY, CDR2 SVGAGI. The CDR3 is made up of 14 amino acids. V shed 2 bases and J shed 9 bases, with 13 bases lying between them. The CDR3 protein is CASSYGLRDRELFF. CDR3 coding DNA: TGTGCCAGCAGTTACGGGTTGCGGGATCGGGAGCTGTTTTTT.

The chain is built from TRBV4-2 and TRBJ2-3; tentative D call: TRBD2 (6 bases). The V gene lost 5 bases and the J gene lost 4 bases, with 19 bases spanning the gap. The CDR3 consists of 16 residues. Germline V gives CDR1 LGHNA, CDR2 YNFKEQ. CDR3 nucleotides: TGTGCCAGCAGCTTCCGGGACTCCGAAAGTGCAGATACGCAGTATTTT. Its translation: CASSFRDSESADTQYF.

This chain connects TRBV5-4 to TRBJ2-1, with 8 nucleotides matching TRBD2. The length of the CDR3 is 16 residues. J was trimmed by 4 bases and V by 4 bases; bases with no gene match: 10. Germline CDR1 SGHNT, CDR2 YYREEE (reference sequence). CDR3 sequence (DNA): TGTGCCAGCAGCGTACATGGGGCTAGCGGGTACAATGAGCAGTTCTTC. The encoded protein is CASSVHGASGYNEQFF.

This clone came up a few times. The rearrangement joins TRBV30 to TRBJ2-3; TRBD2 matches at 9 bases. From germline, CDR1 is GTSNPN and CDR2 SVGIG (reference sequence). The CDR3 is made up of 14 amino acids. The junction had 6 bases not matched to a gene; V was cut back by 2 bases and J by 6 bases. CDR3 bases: TGTGCCTGGAGTTGGGGACTAGCAAGGGATACGCAGTATTTT. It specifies CAWSWGLARDTQYF.

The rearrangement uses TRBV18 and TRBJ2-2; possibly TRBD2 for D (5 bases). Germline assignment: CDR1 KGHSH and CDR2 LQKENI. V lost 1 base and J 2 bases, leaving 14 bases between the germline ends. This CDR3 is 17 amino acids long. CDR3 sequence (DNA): TGTGCCAGCTCACCACAGGAGGCCGGGGTAAACACCGGGGAGCTGTTTTTT. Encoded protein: CASSPQEAGVNTGELFF. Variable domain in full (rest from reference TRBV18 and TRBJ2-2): NAGVMQNPRHLVRRRGQEARLRCSPMKGHSHVYWYRQLPEEGLKFMVYLQKENIIDESGMPKERFSAEFPKEGPSILRIQQVVRGDSAAYFCASSPQEAGVNTGELFFGEGSRLTVL.

CDR3 in amino acids: CASSLGPGQWNTEAFF. CDR3 sequence (DNA): TGTGCCAGCAGCTTAGGTCCGGGACAGTGGAACACTGAAGCTTTCTTT. V is TRBV7-3 and J is TRBJ1-1, with 7 nucleotides matching TRBD1. The CDR3 totals 16 residues. V shed 2 bases and J 1 base; nucleotides not matched to a gene: 7. CDR1 SGHTA and CDR2 FQGTGA come from the germline V gene.

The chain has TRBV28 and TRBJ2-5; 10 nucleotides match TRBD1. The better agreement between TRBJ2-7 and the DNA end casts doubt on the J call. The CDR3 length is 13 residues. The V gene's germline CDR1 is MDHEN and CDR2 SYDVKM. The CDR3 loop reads CATRQGAHNEQYF. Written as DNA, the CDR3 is TGTGCCACCCGACAGGGGGCGCATAACGAGCAGTACTTC.

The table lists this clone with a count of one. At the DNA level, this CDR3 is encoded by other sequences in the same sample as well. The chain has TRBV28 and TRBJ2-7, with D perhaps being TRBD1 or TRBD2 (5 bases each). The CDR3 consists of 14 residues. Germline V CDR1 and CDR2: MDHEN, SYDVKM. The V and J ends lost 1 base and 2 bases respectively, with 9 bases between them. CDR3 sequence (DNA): TGTGCCAGCAGTTTATCGGGGCTAGCCTACGAGCAGTACTTC. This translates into CASSLSGLAYEQYF.

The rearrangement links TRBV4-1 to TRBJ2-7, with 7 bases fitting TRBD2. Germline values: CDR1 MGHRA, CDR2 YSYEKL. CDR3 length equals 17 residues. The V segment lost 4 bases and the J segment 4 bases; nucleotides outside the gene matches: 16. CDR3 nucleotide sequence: TGCGCCAGCAGCCCATTCGGGAGGTCTACACCCATTTACGAGCAGTACTTC. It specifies CASSPFGRSTPIYEQYF.

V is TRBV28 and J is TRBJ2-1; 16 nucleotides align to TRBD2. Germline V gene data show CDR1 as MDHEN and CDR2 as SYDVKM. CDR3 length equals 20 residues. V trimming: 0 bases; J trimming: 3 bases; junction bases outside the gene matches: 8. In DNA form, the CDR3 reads TGTGCCAGCAGTTTATGGGAGGGACTAGCGGGAGGGCCAAACTACAATGAGCAGTTCTTC. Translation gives CASSLWEGLAGGPNYNEQFF.

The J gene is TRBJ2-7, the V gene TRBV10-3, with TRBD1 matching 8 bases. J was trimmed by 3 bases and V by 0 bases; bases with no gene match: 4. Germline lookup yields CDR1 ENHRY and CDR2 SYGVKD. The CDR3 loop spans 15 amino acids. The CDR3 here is CAISESQGAVYEQYF. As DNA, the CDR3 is TGTGCCATCAGTGAGTCTCAGGGGGCCGTCTACGAGCAGTACTTC.

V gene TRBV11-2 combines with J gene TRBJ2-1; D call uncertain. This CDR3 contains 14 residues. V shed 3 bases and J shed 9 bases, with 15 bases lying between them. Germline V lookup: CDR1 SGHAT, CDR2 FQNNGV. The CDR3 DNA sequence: TGTGCCAGCAGCTTCGCTAGTCACAATATTGAGCAGTTCTTC. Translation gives CASSFASHNIEQFF.

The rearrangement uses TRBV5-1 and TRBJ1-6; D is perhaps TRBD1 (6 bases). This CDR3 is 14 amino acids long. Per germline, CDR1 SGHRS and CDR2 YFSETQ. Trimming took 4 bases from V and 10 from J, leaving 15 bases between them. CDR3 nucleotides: TGCGCCAGCAGCCGGAGGACAGAGGGCTCACCCCTCCACTTT. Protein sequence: CASSRRTEGSPLHF.

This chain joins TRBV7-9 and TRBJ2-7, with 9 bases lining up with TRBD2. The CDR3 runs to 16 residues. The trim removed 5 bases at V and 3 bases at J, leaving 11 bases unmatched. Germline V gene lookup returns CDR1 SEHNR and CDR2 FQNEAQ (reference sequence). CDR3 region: CASSEPSGTNYYEQYF. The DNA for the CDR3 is TGTGCCAGCAGCGAGCCTAGCGGGACGAATTACTACGAGCAGTACTTC.

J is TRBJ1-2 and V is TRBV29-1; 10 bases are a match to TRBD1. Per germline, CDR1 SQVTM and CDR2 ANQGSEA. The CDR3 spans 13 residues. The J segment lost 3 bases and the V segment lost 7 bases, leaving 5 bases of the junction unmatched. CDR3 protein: CSATDRGDYGYTF. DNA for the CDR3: TGCAGCGCCACGGACAGGGGGGACTATGGCTACACCTTC.

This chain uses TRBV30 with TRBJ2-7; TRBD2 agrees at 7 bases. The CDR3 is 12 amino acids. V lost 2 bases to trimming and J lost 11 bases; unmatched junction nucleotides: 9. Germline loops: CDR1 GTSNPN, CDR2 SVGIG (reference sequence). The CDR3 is CAWSILGGREYF. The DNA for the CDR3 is TGTGCCTGGAGTATCCTTGGGGGGAGGGAGTACTTC.

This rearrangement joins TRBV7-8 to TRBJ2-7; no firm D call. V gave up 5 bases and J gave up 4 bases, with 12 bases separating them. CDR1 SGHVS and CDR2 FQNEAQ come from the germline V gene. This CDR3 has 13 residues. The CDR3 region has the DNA TGTGCCAGCAGCCCAAGGTGGGAATACGAGCAGTACTTC. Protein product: CASSPRWEYEQYF.

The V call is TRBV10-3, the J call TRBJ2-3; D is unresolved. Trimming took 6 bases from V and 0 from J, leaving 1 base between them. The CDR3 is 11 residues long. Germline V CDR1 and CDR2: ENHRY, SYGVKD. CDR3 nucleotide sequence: TGTGCCATCAGCAGCACAGATACGCAGTATTTT. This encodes CAISSTDTQYF.